This T cell receptor beta chain was documented in a study of blood T cells in healthy people across ages. As for the study in general: For every two T cells, template switching captured about one barcoded beta molecule.

The CDR3 totals 13 residues. With 2 bases removed from V and 3 bases from J, the gap between germline ends came to 10 bases. Germline lookup yields CDR1 SQVTM and CDR2 ANQGSEA. Concerning this clonotype itself: What it binds is not known.

Alongside a J-beta primer mix, a sample-barcoded 5' primer served in a second PCR lasting roughly 6 to 11 cycles. TCRdb reprocessed the 5' RACE reads via MiXCR and lists one record per CDR3 protein. The sample lists almost 800,000 distinct CDR3 sequences, about three fifths occurring once. Study outcomes and limitations: Estimated diversity that came from one million T cells was considered an underestimate. With age, beta diversity per million T cells declined roughly linearly, significantly by approximately 40.

This sequence joins TRBV29-1 and TRBJ1-1; D gene unclear. This clonotype originated in a man aged 25 to 40 in good health. Sequencing used blood. The CDR3, as DNA: TGCAGCGTTGAACCAAGGGCGGACACTGAAGCTTTCTTT. Protein sequence: CSVEPRADTEAFF.